This T cell receptor beta chain originates from a study of early T cells in non-severe SARS-CoV-2 infection. Turning to the study itself: With bulk RNA from unsorted whole blood as input, sequencing yielded unpaired chains. Study results and caveats: Anti-spike CD8 responses were favored in VDJdb matching, and private and CD4 specificities were missed.

This clonotype was counted many times. Its antigen is unknown. Separate cDNA molecules each had unique molecular identifiers attached to them. TCRdb recomputed calls from the 5' RACE reads with MiXCR, one row per CDR3 protein. The table lists 55,000 or so distinct CDR3 sequences, approximately 6.2% of them singletons. This CDR3 has 12 residues. Germline CDR1 SGHVS, CDR2 FNYEAQ. The V end was cut by 4 bases, the J end by 4 bases, with 7 bases between. Sequenced: whole blood. This clonotype was sampled from an adult who was a healthcare worker with PCR-confirmed SARS-CoV-2 infection or an uninfected control (not recorded which). V is TRBV7-6 and J is TRBJ2-5; possibly TRBD1 for D (5 bases). The CDR3 bases are TGTGCCAGCAGCTCTAGGGGAGAGACCCAGTACTTC. It translates to CASSSRGETQYF.